The 30 T cell receptor beta chains presented below share a single source sample, sequenced in a study of regulatory T cells in long-lasting Graves disease. As for time point: persistent/refractory GD, antithyroid drugs over 5 years with positive TRAb. The TCR library used RNA extracted from PBMCs. Combining iRepertoire HTBI primers with Arm-PCR of CDR3 regions, the authors built TCR beta libraries. One entry per CDR3 protein results from TCRdb running MiXCR on the multiplex PCR reads. This table has roughly 400,000 distinct CDR3 sequences, less than 25% appearing once. Sequenced here: peripheral blood mononuclear cells (PBMCs), sampled when the disease was refractory, from a patient treated with antithyroid drugs. The receptors originated from a female donor with Graves disease.

The sample holds many counts of this clonotype. The V gene is TRBV10-1, the J gene TRBJ1-5, with no clear D. CDR3 length equals 15 residues. Germline loops: CDR1 WNHNN, CDR2 SYGVQD (reference sequence). Trimming stripped 3 bases from V and 2 bases from J, with 11 bases between. The CDR3 DNA reads TGCGCCAGCAGTGAAGGTCCTGCGGGCAATCAGCCCCAGCATTTT. It is translated as CASSEGPAGNQPQHF.

The V and J genes are TRBV5-5 and TRBJ1-2, with 7 bases aligning to TRBD1. Looked up from germline, CDR1 is SGHKS and CDR2 is YYEKEE (reference sequence). This CDR3 spans 14 amino acids. Unmatched junction bases numbered 4, after V lost 1 base and J lost 4 bases. CDR3 protein: CASSLMDRPYGYTF. The CDR3 bases are TGTGCCAGCAGCTTGATGGACAGGCCCTATGGCTACACCTTC.

This clonotype occurred many times. The chain couples TRBV20-1 to TRBJ2-7, with a tentative D call TRBD2 (6 bases). Germline CDR1 and CDR2: DFQATT and SNEGSKA (reference sequence). CDR3 size: 16 residues. Trimming took off 2 bases at V and 2 bases at J, with 19 bases between the two ends. Here the CDR3 DNA reads TGCAGTGCTAGATATATAACAGCGGGCCGCGCCTACGAGCAGTACTTC. Amino acid sequence: CSARYITAGRAYEQYF.

This chain links TRBV28 with TRBJ1-2, with D possibly matching TRBD1 (5 bases). CDR1 and CDR2 (germline): MDHEN, SYDVKM. The V and J ends lost 8 bases and 0 bases respectively, with 10 bases between them. The CDR3 contains 13 residues. The CDR3 DNA follows: TGTGCCAGCCGACGGGACTCTAACTATGGCTACACCTTC. Its protein is CASRRDSNYGYTF.

This sequence joins TRBV20-1 and TRBJ1-5, with a tentative D call TRBD1 (6 bases). This CDR3 has 14 residues. CDR1 DFQATT and CDR2 SNEGSKA come from the germline V gene (reference sequence). V dropped 2 bases and J dropped 5 bases, with 13 bases sitting between them. The chain's CDR3 is CSARSWRGDQPQHF. DNA for the CDR3: TGCAGTGCTAGAAGCTGGAGGGGGGATCAGCCCCAGCATTTT.

The J gene is TRBJ1-4, the V gene TRBV7-6; D gene unclear. The CDR3 has 12 residues. From germline, CDR1 is SGHVS and CDR2 FNYEAQ. Trimming took off 4 bases at V and 7 bases at J, with 7 bases between the two ends. CDR3 bases: TGTGCCAGCAGCTCACCTGCTGAAAAACTGTTTTTT. Encoded protein: CASSSPAEKLFF.

The rearrangement uses TRBV7-9 and TRBJ2-1, with a weak D call TRBD2 (6 bases). The CDR3 length is 13 residues. V was clipped by 7 bases and J by 4 bases, with 11 bases between them. The germline CDR1 and CDR2 sequences are SEHNR and FQNEAQ (reference sequence). Here the CDR3 DNA reads TGTGCCAGCACATTAGGAGGGTACAATGAGCAGTTCTTC. It encodes CASTLGGYNEQFF.

The V call is TRBV7-8, the J call TRBJ2-7, with 10 bases aligning to TRBD2. Germline CDR1 is SGHVS and CDR2 is FQNEAQ. This CDR3 has 16 residues. Unmatched junction bases numbered 7, after V lost 0 bases and J lost 5 bases. CDR3 residues: CASSLAPSGREHEQYF. DNA for the CDR3: TGTGCCAGCAGCTTAGCTCCTAGCGGGAGAGAACACGAGCAGTACTTC.

Many counts were recorded for this clonotype. The genes are TRBV2 and TRBJ1-2; TRBD1 might be the D (5 bases). CDR1 is SNHLY, CDR2 FYNNEI, per germline. This CDR3 comprises 12 residues. V lost 4 bases and J 5 bases, leaving 8 bases between the germline ends. CDR3 in amino acids: CASSGEGYGYTF. CDR3 bases: TGTGCCAGCAGTGGTGAGGGGTATGGCTACACCTTC.

This clonotype was found once. The gene calls are TRBV2 and TRBJ2-1, with a tentative D call TRBD2 (5 bases). Trimming took off 8 bases at V and 5 bases at J, with 7 bases between the two ends. This CDR3 contains 11 residues. CDR1 is SNHLY, CDR2 FYNNEI, per germline. DNA of the CDR3: TGTGCCAGCGGGGAGAACAATGAGCAGTTCTTC. It is translated as CASGENNEQFF.

This clonotype came up many times. The V call is TRBV30, the J call TRBJ2-7; tentative D call: TRBD1 (6 bases). Germline CDR1 GTSNPN, CDR2 SVGIG (reference sequence). Trimming cost V 5 bases and J 2 bases, with 13 bases left between them. The CDR3 is made up of 13 amino acids. The CDR3 loop is CAWESDRAYEQYF. The CDR3 nucleotides are TGTGCCTGGGAATCGGACAGAGCCTACGAGCAGTACTTC. The variable domain in full, completed from reference TRBV30 and TRBJ2-7, reads SQTIHQWPATLVQPVGSPLSLECTVEGTSNPNLYWYRQAAGRGLQLLFYSVGIGQISSEVPQNLSASRPQDRQFILSSKKLLLSDSGFYLCAWESDRAYEQYFGPGTRLTVT.

This clonotype has just a few counts. The gene calls are TRBV6-1 and TRBJ1-1; no clear D. The germline V and J ends were trimmed by 7 bases and 1 base, with 10 bases remaining between them. Germline CDR1 is MNHNS and CDR2 is SASEGT. This CDR3 comprises 13 residues. CDR3 loop: CASNKVRNTEAFF. CDR3 DNA: TGTGCCAGCAACAAGGTCAGGAACACTGAAGCTTTCTTT.

In its sample, this clonotype was seen a few times. The chain carries TRBV5-8 and TRBJ2-6, with 7 bases lining up with TRBD1. V lost 5 bases, J lost 4 bases, and 6 bases stayed unmatched. This CDR3 has 15 amino acids. The V gene's germline CDR1 is SGHTS and CDR2 YDEGEE. The CDR3 loop is CASSSRGRGANVLTF. CDR3 DNA: TGTGCCAGCAGTTCAAGGGGGCGGGGGGCCAACGTCCTGACTTTC.

In its sample, this clonotype was seen once. A much larger clone lies one base from this, so it may be a read error. The chain couples TRBV6-2 or TRBV6-3 to TRBJ1-4; D is ambiguous. Germline CDR1 reads MNHEY; CDR2 reads SVGEGT. The CDR3 sequence is 16 residues long. The CDR3: CTSSLRPGVANEKLFF. As DNA, the CDR3 is TGTACCAGCAGTTTACGGCCAGGTGTAGCTAATGAAAAACTGTTTTTT.

The chain combines TRBV18 with TRBJ2-6; 10 bases agree with TRBD2. Germline V CDR1 and CDR2: KGHSH, LQKENI. The CDR3 covers 18 residues. Trimming at V came to 2 bases and at J to 1 base, leaving 5 bases not matched to a gene. The chain's CDR3 is CASSPTIAGGSGANVLTF. CDR3 DNA: TGTGCCAGCTCACCAACAATAGCGGGAGGATCTGGGGCCAACGTCCTGACTTTC. The full variable domain, with the rest looked up from reference TRBV18 and TRBJ2-6, is NAGVMQNPRHLVRRRGQEARLRCSPMKGHSHVYWYRQLPEEGLKFMVYLQKENIIDESGMPKERFSAEFPKEGPSILRIQQVVRGDSAAYFCASSPTIAGGSGANVLTFGAGSRLTVL.

This clonotype was seen repeatedly, ten times or more. The chain is built from TRBV2 and TRBJ1-2; D is undetermined. The ends were cut back, 7 bases at V and 7 bases at J, with 25 bases in the middle. There are 16 residues in the CDR3. The germline V gene encodes CDR1 SNHLY and CDR2 FYNNEI. CDR3 DNA sequence: TGTGCCAGCAACATCGATCTCATAGGCGGAGGGCTTGGCTACACCTTC. Amino acid sequence: CASNIDLIGGGLGYTF.

This clonotype was detected ten times or more. The J gene is TRBJ2-2, the V gene TRBV28; 8 nucleotides line up with TRBD1. With V trimmed by 11 bases and J by 6 bases, 8 bases remained unmatched. The CDR3 covers 13 residues. Germline-derived CDR1 and CDR2 are MDHEN and SYDVKM. The CDR3 bases are TGTGCCGCGGGCAGGGGACAGGCCGGGGAGCTGTTTTTT. It is translated as CAAGRGQAGELFF.

The chain uses TRBV19 and TRBJ2-7; tentatively, D is TRBD1 or TRBD2 (5 bases each). In germline, CDR1 is LNHDA, CDR2 SQIVND (reference sequence). The CDR3 covers 14 residues. V gave up 7 bases and J gave up 2 bases, with 15 bases separating them. The CDR3 bases are TGTGCCAGTAAAGAGAGGCAGGGAGCCTACGAGCAGTACTTC. It encodes CASKERQGAYEQYF.

In this sample, this clonotype turned up a few times. The V call is TRBV7-2, the J call TRBJ1-6; 10 nucleotides align to TRBD1. Unmatched junction bases numbered 12, after V lost 5 bases and J lost 8 bases. This CDR3 contains 17 residues. The V gene's germline CDR1 is SGHTA and CDR2 FQGNSA. CDR3 protein: CASSQTAGTGVYSPLHF. CDR3 in DNA: TGTGCCAGCAGCCAAACAGCCGGGACAGGGGTTTATTCACCCCTCCACTTT.

This clonotype was observed many times. CDR3 coding DNA: TGTGCCAGCAGTTGGGGCGGGAGGCACGGCGGGGAGCTGTTTTTT. This gives the protein CASSWGGRHGGELFF. The rearrangement links TRBV27 to TRBJ2-2; 8 bases agree with TRBD2. Per germline, CDR1 MNHEY and CDR2 SMNVEV (reference sequence). After removal of 4 bases from V and 7 bases from J, the junction contained 8 bases not matched to a gene. CDR3 length: 15 residues.

In this sample, this clonotype turned up many times. The CDR3 sequence is CASSLSRGLNGYTF. CDR3 DNA: TGTGCCAGCAGTTTATCCAGGGGGCTTAATGGCTACACCTTC. The chain links TRBV27 to TRBJ1-2; 8 nucleotides match TRBD1. The CDR3 spans 14 residues. J lost 6 bases, V lost 0 bases, and 3 bases had no gene match. CDR1 and CDR2 from the germline V gene are MNHEY and SMNVEV (reference sequence).

This clonotype was seen only a few times. The chain links TRBV30 to TRBJ1-5; D ambiguous. Germline assignment: CDR1 GTSNPN and CDR2 SVGIG (reference sequence). The CDR3 contains 16 residues. The V gene lost 3 bases and the J gene lost 6 bases, with 21 bases spanning the gap. The CDR3 loop reads CAWRDRAKGPAQPQHF. CDR3 nucleotide sequence: TGTGCCTGGAGGGACCGAGCCAAGGGTCCGGCTCAGCCCCAGCATTTT.

The chain carries TRBV5-8 and TRBJ2-5; 9 bases match TRBD2. The V segment lost 4 bases and the J segment 1 base; nucleotides outside the gene matches: 8. This CDR3 is 16 amino acids long. Germline assignment: CDR1 SGHTS and CDR2 YDEGEE. DNA for the CDR3: TGTGCCAGCAGCGAGGGACTAGCTCTGGGCCAAGAGACCCAGTACTTC. Its protein is CASSEGLALGQETQYF. Together with reference TRBV5-8 and TRBJ2-5, the CDR3 gives the full variable domain: EAGVTQSPTHLIKTRGQQATLRCSPISGHTSVYWYQQALGLGLQFLLWYDEGEERNRGNFPPRFSGRQFPNYSSELNVNALELEDSALYLCASSEGLALGQETQYFGPGTRLLVL.

Only a few counts were recorded for this clonotype. This chain connects TRBV20-1 to TRBJ1-5; tentatively, D is TRBD1 (5 bases). Trimming left V 7 bases short and J 9 bases short, with 16 bases between. The CDR3 has 12 residues. Germline assignment: CDR1 DFQATT and CDR2 SNEGSKA (reference sequence). CDR3 region: CSVWGDGGPQHF. CDR3 DNA: TGCAGTGTGTGGGGTGACGGGGGGCCCCAGCATTTT.

The chain combines TRBV3-1 with TRBJ1-2; tentatively, D is TRBD1 (6 bases). Germline V gene sequence: CDR1 LGHDT, CDR2 YNNKEL (reference sequence). This CDR3 is built from 15 residues. Between the trimmed V and J ends, which lost 0 bases and 6 bases, there was a span of 14 bases. The CDR3 spells CASSQERPRGHGYTF. In DNA form, the CDR3 reads TGTGCCAGCAGCCAAGAGCGACCCAGGGGACATGGCTACACCTTC.

This clonotype was counted between two and nine times. CDR3 sequence: CASGGSGANVLTF. The CDR3 nucleotides are TGTGCCAGCGGGGGATCCGGGGCCAACGTCCTGACTTTC. This chain uses TRBV6-1 with TRBJ2-6; possibly TRBD1 or TRBD2 for D (5 bases each). The ends were cut back, 8 bases at V and 4 bases at J, with 9 bases in the middle. This CDR3 is 13 amino acids long. Looked up from germline, CDR1 is MNHNS and CDR2 is SASEGT.

This clonotype has ten or more counts. This chain connects TRBV2 to TRBJ2-5; the D gene is possibly TRBD2 (6 bases). CDR1 SNHLY and CDR2 FYNNEI come from the germline V gene. Trimming left V 1 base short and J 6 bases short, with 15 bases between. The CDR3 sequence is 15 residues long. CDR3: CASSEVRGGKKTQYF. As DNA, the CDR3 is TGTGCCAGCAGTGAAGTACGTGGGGGGAAGAAGACCCAGTACTTC.

On this clonotype itself: This may be a read error: a much more frequent sequence differs by one nucleotide. The rearrangement joins TRBV29-1 to TRBJ1-1; weak D call: TRBD1 (6 bases). The CDR3 length is 16 residues. V lost 7 bases, J lost 5 bases, and 26 bases lay in between. Germline V lookup: CDR1 SQVTM, CDR2 ANQGSEA. The CDR3, as DNA: TGCAGCGCAATACCTCGACGGGGGGCAGAGAGGACTGAAGCTTTCTTT. Encoded protein: CSAIPRRGAERTEAFF. The full variable domain, its missing parts supplied by reference TRBV29-1 and TRBJ1-1, is SAVISQKPSRDICQRGTSLTIQCQVDSQVTMMFWYRQQPGQSLTLIATANQGSEATYESGFVIDKFPISRPNLTFSTLTVSNMSPEDSSIYLCSAIPRRGAERTEAFFGQGTRLTVV.

This chain joins TRBV3-1 and TRBJ2-3; 11 bases are shared with TRBD2. Germline lookup yields CDR1 LGHDT and CDR2 YNNKEL (reference sequence). The CDR3 sequence is 15 residues long. V trimming: 1 base; J trimming: 5 bases; junction bases outside the gene matches: 2. The CDR3 coding sequence is TGTGCCAGCAGCCAAGTCACTAGCGGGAGAGATACGCAGTATTTT. It encodes CASSQVTSGRDTQYF.

In this sample, this clonotype turned up many times. The chain links TRBV24-1 to TRBJ2-7; D is perhaps TRBD1 or TRBD2 (5 bases each). The germline V and J ends were trimmed by 3 bases and 7 bases, with 15 bases remaining between them. Germline CDR1 KGHDR, CDR2 SFDVKD. CDR3 size: 14 residues. This chain's CDR3 is CATSDADISGEQYF. Here the CDR3 DNA reads TGTGCCACCAGTGATGCGGACATCTCGGGGGAGCAGTACTTC.